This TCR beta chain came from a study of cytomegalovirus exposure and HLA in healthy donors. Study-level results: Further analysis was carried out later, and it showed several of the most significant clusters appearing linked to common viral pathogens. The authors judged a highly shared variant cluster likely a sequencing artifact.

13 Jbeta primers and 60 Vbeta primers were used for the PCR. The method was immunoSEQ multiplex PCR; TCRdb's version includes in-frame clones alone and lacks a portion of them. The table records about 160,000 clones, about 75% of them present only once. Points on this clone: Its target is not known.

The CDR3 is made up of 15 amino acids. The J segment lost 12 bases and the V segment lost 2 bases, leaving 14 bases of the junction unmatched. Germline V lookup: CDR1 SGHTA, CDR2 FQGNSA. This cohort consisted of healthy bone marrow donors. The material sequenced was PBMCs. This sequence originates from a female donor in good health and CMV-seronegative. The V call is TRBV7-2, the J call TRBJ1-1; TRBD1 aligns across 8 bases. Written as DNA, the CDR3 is TGTGCCAGCAGCTTAAAGACAGGGGCTTCGAGACGACCTTTCTTT. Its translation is CASSLKTGASRRPFF.